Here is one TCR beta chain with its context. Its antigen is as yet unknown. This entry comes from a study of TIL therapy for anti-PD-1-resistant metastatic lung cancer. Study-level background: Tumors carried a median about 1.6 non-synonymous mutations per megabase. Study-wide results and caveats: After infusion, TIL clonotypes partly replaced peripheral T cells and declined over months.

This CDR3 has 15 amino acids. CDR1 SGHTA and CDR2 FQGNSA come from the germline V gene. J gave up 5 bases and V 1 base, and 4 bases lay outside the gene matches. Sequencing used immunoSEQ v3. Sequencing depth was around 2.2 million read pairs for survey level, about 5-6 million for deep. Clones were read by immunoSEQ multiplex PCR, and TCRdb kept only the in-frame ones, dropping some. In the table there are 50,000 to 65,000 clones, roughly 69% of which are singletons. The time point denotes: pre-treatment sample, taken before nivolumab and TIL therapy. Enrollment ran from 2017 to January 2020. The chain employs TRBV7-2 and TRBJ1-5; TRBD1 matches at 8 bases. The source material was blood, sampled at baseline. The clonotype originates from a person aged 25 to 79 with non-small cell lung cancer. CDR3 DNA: TGTGCCAGCAGCTTAGAGGGGACAGGACATCAGCCCCAGCATTTT. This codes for CASSLEGTGHQPQHF.